Listed below are T cell receptor beta chains from one sample, sequenced in a study of blood T cell repertoires in COVID-19. Measured with immunoSEQ multiplex PCR; TCRdb has only the in-frame clones, and not every one. The data show some 520,000 clones, about 88% seen once. Material for sequencing was peripheral blood. All receptors come from a man in his late teens or twenties with COVID-19, enrolled during active disease. The CDR3 runs from the conserved cysteine through the conserved F or W. D genes are given only for firm matches. A clone size is listed for some rows: how often the clone was seen (once, few, many), or a class if it is expanded.

J,D,size,V,CDR3,DNA
TRBJ2-1,NA,NA,TRBV19,CASSWDKYNEQFF,TGTGCCAGTTCTTGGGACAAGTACAATGAGCAGTTCTTC
TRBJ2-1,NA,once,TRBV4-1,CASSQDEGGSYNEQFF,TGCGCCAGCAGCCAAGATGAAGGGGGCTCCTACAATGAGCAGTTCTTC
TRBJ2-2,TRBD1,NA,TRBV5-6,CASSLLDRGGFLTGELFF,TGTGCCAGCAGCCTTTTGGACAGGGGAGGGTTCCTCACCGGGGAGCTGTTTTTT
TRBJ1-6,NA,once,TRBV18,CASSRRDQRSPLHF,TGTGCCAGCTCTAGACGGGATCAACGTTCACCCCTCCACTTT
TRBJ2-7,NA,once,TRBV27,CASSWSGTYEQYF,TGTGCCAGCAGTTGGTCCGGGACTTACGAGCAGTACTTC
TRBJ2-1,TRBD2,NA,TRBV27,CASSFDASGRAGGQFF,TGTGCCAGCAGTTTTGACGCTAGCGGGAGGGCCGGTGGGCAGTTCTTC
TRBJ2-2,TRBD2,NA,TRBV19,CASNRLAGKTGELFF,TGTGCCAGTAACCGACTAGCGGGAAAAACCGGGGAGCTGTTTTTT
TRBJ2-5,NA,NA,TRBV7-2,CASSRDLQETQYF,TGTGCCAGCAGCCGAGACTTACAAGAGACCCAGTACTTC
TRBJ1-2,NA,NA,TRBV27,CASSLRTDYGYTF,TGTGCCAGCAGTTTACGGACAGACTATGGCTACACCTTC
TRBJ2-1,TRBD2,NA,TRBV6-5,CASSREMRNEQFF,TGTGCCAGCTCGCGGGAGATGAGGAATGAGCAGTTCTTC
TRBJ1-2,NA,NA,TRBV21-1,CASSSNSTGGKDYGYTF,TGTGCCAGCAGCAGCAATTCGACAGGGGGTAAAGACTATGGCTACACCTTC
TRBJ1-1,NA,NA,TRBV4-2,CASSPNRGAEAFF,TGTGCCAGCAGCCCTAACCGGGGGGCTGAAGCTTTCTTT
TRBJ2-2,NA,NA,TRBV11-2,CASSLRRGQPTGELFF,TGTGCCAGCAGCTTAAGGCGGGGCCAACCCACCGGGGAGCTGTTTTTT
TRBJ2-3,TRBD2,NA,TRBV5-1,CASSPDSGGPGDTQYF,TGCGCCAGCAGCCCAGATAGCGGGGGACCGGGGGATACGCAGTATTTT
TRBJ2-1,NA,NA,TRBV7-9,CASSLPSYTNYNEQFF,TGTGCCAGCAGCCTTCCTAGCTATACAAACTACAATGAGCAGTTCTTC
TRBJ1-1,NA,NA,TRBV4-1,CASSQGHGAEAFF,TGCGCCAGCAGCCAAGGACACGGGGCTGAAGCTTTCTTT
TRBJ2-1,TRBD2,NA,TRBV6-6,CASSYFEGLAGNEQFF,TGTGCCAGCAGTTACTTTGAGGGGCTAGCGGGCAATGAGCAGTTCTTC